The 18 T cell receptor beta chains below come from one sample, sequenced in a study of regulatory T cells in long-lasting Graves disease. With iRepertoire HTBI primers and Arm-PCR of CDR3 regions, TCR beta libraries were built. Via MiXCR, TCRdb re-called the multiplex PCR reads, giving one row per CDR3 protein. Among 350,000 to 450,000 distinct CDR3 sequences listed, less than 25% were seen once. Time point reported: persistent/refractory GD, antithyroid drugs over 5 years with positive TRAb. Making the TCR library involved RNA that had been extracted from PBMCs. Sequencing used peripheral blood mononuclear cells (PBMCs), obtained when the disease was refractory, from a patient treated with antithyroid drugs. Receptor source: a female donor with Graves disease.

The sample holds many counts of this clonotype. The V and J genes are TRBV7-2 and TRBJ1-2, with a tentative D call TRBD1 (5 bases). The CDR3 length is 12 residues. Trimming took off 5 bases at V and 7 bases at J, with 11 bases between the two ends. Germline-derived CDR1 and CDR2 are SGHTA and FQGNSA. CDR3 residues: CASSTQGFGYTF. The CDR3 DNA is TGTGCCAGCAGCACGCAGGGATTTGGCTACACCTTC.

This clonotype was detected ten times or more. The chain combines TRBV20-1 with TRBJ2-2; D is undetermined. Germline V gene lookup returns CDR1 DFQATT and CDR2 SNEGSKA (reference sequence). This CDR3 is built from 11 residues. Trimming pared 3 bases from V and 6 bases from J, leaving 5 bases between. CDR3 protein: CSASSSGELFF. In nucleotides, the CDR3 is TGCAGTGCTAGTTCGTCCGGGGAGCTGTTTTTT.

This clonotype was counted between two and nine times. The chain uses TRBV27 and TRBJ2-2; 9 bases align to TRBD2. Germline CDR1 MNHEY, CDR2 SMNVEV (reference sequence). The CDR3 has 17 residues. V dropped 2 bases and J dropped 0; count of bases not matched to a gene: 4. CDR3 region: CASSLTAGGANTGELFF. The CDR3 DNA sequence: TGTGCCAGCAGTTTAACAGCGGGAGGTGCGAACACCGGGGAGCTGTTTTTT.

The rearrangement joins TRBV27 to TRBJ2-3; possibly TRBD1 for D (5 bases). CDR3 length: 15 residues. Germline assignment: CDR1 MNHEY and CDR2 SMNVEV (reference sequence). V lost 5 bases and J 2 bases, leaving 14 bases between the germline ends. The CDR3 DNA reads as TGTGCCAGCAGTCTCGCCGACAGAAACACAGATACGCAGTATTTT. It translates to CASSLADRNTDTQYF.

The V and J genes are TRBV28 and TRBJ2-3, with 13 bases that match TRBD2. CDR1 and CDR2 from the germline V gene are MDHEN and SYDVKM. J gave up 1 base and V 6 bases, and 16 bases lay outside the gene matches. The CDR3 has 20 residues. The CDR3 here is CASSLGLAGDEVKGTDTQYF. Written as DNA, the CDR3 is TGTGCCAGCAGCCTCGGACTAGCGGGAGATGAGGTGAAGGGCACAGATACGCAGTATTTT.

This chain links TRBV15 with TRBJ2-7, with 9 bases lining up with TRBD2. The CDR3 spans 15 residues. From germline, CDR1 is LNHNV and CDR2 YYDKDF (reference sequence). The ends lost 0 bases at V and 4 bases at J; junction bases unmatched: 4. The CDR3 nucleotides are TGTGCCACCAGCAGAGAAGCTAGCGGGAATTACGAGCAGTACTTC. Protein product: CATSREASGNYEQYF.

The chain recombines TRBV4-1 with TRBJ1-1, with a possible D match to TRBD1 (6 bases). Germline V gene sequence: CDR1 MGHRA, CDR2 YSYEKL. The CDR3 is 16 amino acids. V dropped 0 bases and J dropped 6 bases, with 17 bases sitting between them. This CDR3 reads CASSQDVDQGYPEAFF. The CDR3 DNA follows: TGCGCCAGCAGCCAAGATGTGGATCAGGGGTACCCTGAAGCTTTCTTT.

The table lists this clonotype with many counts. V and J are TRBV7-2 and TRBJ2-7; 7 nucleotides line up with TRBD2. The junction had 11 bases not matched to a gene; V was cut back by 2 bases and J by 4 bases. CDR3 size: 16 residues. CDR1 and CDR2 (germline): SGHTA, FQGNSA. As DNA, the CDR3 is TGTGCCAGCAGCTTAAGAGGGAGGGCCCTTGTTTACGAGCAGTACTTC. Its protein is CASSLRGRALVYEQYF.

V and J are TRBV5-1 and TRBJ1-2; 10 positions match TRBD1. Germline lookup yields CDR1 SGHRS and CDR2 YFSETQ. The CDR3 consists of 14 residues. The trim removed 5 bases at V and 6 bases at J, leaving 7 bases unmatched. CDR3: CASSRQGALNGYTF. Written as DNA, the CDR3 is TGCGCCAGCAGTAGACAGGGGGCGCTGAATGGCTACACCTTC.

The CDR3 is CASRMDRGRSGELFF. In DNA form, the CDR3 reads TGTGCCAGCAGAATGGACAGGGGGCGAAGCGGGGAGCTGTTTTTT. The rearrangement joins TRBV2 to TRBJ2-2; 11 bases line up with TRBD1. V lost 6 bases and J lost 7; bases outside the gene matches: 7. Germline CDR1 reads SNHLY; CDR2 reads FYNNEI. CDR3 length: 15 amino acids. The entire variable domain, with the rest obtained from reference TRBV2 and TRBJ2-2, is as follows: EPEVTQTPSHQVTQMGQEVILRCVPISNHLYFYWYRQILGQKVEFLVSFYNNEISEKSEIFDDQFSVERPDGSNFTLKIRSTKLEDSAMYFCASRMDRGRSGELFFGEGSRLTVL.

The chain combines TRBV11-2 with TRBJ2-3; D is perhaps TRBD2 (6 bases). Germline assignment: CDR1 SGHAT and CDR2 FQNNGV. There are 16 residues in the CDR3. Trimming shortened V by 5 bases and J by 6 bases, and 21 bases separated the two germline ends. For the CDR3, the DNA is TGTGCCAGCAGCCACCTAGGAGGGGCCGGAGGCGATACGCAGTATTTT. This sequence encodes CASSHLGGAGGDTQYF. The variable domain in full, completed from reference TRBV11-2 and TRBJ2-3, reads EAGVAQSPRYKIIEKRQSVAFWCNPISGHATLYWYQQILGQGPKLLIQFQNNGVVDDSQLPKDRFSAERLKGVDSTLKIQPAKLEDSAVYLCASSHLGGAGGDTQYFGPGTRLTVL.

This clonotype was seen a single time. CDR3 loop: CASRGQGIRANTGELFF. The CDR3 DNA is TGTGCCAGCAGGGGACAGGGGATTAGGGCGAACACCGGGGAGCTGTTTTTT. The chain employs TRBV6-2 or TRBV6-3 and TRBJ2-2; 10 nucleotides align to TRBD1. Germline CDR1 reads MNHEY; CDR2 reads SVGEGT. The CDR3 covers 17 residues. V was clipped by 6 bases and J by 0 bases; unmatched bases: 7.

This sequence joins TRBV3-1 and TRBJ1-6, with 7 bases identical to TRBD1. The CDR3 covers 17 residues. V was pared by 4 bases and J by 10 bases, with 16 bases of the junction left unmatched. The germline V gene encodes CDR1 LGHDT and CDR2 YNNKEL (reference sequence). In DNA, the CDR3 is TGTGCCAGCAGCCTACCCCACAGGACAGGCCCCAGATCACCCCTCCACTTT. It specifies CASSLPHRTGPRSPLHF.

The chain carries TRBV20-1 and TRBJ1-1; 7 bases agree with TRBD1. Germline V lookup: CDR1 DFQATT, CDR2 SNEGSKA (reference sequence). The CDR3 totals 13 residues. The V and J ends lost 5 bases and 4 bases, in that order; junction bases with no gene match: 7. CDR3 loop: CSARGPGGTEAFF. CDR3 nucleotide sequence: TGCAGTGCTCGCGGACCAGGGGGCACTGAAGCTTTCTTT.

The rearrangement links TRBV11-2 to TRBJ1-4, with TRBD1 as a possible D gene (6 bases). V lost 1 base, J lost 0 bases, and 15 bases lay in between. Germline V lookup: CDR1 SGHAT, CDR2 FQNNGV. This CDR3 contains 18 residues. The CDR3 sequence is CASSLGLMGGATNEKLFF. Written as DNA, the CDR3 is TGTGCCAGCAGCTTAGGATTGATGGGGGGCGCAACTAATGAAAAACTGTTTTTT.

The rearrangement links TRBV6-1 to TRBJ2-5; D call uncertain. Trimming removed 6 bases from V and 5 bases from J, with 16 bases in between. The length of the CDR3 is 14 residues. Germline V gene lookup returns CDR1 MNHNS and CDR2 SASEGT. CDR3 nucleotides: TGTGCCAGCAGCCGTCCCCGGGCCGGGGAGACCCAGTACTTC. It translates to CASSRPRAGETQYF.

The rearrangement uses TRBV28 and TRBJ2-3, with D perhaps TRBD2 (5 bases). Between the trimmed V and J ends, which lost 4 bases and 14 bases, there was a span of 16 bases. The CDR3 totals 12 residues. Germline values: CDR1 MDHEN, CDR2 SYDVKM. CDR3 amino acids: CASSSAERIPYF. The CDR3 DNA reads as TGTGCCAGCAGTTCAGCGGAGAGGATACCGTATTTT.

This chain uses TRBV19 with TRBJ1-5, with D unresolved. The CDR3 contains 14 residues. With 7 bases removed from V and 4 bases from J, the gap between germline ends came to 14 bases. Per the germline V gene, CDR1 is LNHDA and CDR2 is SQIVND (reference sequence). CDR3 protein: CASNFWGTNQPQHF. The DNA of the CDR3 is TGTGCCAGTAATTTTTGGGGAACTAATCAGCCCCAGCATTTT.